These 15 T cell receptor beta chains came from one sample sequenced in a study of T cell clones after liver transplantation. Generated by immunoSEQ multiplex PCR, the TCRdb table keeps only in-frame clones and is missing some. The sample includes roughly 80,000 clones, 82% seen only once; the top ten take 0.47%. The starting material was CD4+ T cells from blood, obtained 45 to 47 months after liver transplant. The receptors here all came from a human patient who received a liver transplant. Some T cells may have come from the graft donor.

The gene calls are TRBV7-9 and TRBJ2-3; 8 positions agree with TRBD2. After removal of 9 bases from V and 1 base from J, the junction contained 3 bases not matched to a gene. Looked up from germline, CDR1 is SEHNR and CDR2 is FQNEAQ (reference sequence). The CDR3 is 13 residues long. CDR3: CARREGGTDTQYF. The CDR3 region has the DNA TGTGCCAGACGGGAGGGCGGCACAGATACGCAGTATTTT.

The chain combines TRBV27 with TRBJ1-2; D unclear. The CDR3 covers 15 residues. Trimming removed 5 bases at V and 3 bases at J, with 16 bases between. Germline loops: CDR1 MNHEY, CDR2 SMNVEV (reference sequence). CDR3 protein: CASSRSRGRDYGYTF. The CDR3 coding sequence is TGTGCCAGCAGTCGTTCGCGAGGCCGGGACTATGGCTACACCTTC.

The CDR3 loop reads CAIKMDGSGTEAFF. The CDR3 nucleotides read TGTGCCATCAAAATGGACGGCTCAGGCACTGAAGCTTTCTTT. The genes are TRBV10-3 and TRBJ1-1; no firm D call. Trimming removed 7 bases at V and 4 bases at J, with 16 bases between. CDR1 and CDR2 (germline): ENHRY, SYGVKD. The CDR3 sequence is 14 residues long.

This chain links TRBV7-2 with TRBJ2-5; perhaps TRBD2 as D (5 bases). V dropped 2 bases and J dropped 5 bases, with 12 bases sitting between them. Germline V gene data show CDR1 as SGHTA and CDR2 as FQGNSA. CDR3 length: 14 residues. CDR3 sequence (DNA): TGTGCCAGCAGCTTATACGGGCCGGGGGAGACCCAGTACTTC. Translating gives CASSLYGPGETQYF.

This chain links TRBV28 with TRBJ2-5, with D possibly being TRBD2 (6 bases). Trimming took 6 bases from V and 4 from J, leaving 24 bases between them. The germline V gene encodes CDR1 MDHEN and CDR2 SYDVKM. The CDR3 extends over 17 amino acids. CDR3 sequence (DNA): TGTGCCAGCAGACCTAGGAGGTTTTGGGGAGGAGGAGAGACCCAGTACTTC. Translated: CASRPRRFWGGGETQYF.

The rearrangement uses TRBV15 and TRBJ1-2, with D uncertain. CDR1 and CDR2 (germline): LNHNV, YYDKDF (reference sequence). V was cut by 1 base and J by 3 bases, with 9 bases left in between. This CDR3 has 14 residues. This CDR3 reads CATSRAGVHYGYTF. Here the CDR3 DNA reads TGTGCCACCAGCAGAGCGGGTGTACACTATGGCTACACCTTC.

Concerning this clone: At the DNA level, this CDR3 is encoded by other sequences in the same sample as well. The V gene is TRBV11-2, the J gene TRBJ2-1; 9 bases map to TRBD2. Per germline, CDR1 SGHAT and CDR2 FQNNGV. With 5 bases clipped from V and 5 bases from J, the junction kept 7 bases outside the gene matches. CDR3 length: 15 amino acids. The CDR3 sequence: CASSPRLAENNEQFF. The CDR3 DNA reads as TGTGCCAGCAGCCCCAGACTAGCGGAGAACAATGAGCAGTTCTTC.

There are a few counts of this clone. J is TRBJ1-2 and V is TRBV7-2; 7 positions agree with TRBD1. J gave up 2 bases and V 5 bases, and 5 bases lay outside the gene matches. Germline assignment: CDR1 SGHTA and CDR2 FQGNSA. This CDR3 is 14 amino acids long. The CDR3 here is CASSGTGENYGYTF. CDR3 nucleotides: TGTGCCAGCAGCGGAACAGGGGAGAACTATGGCTACACCTTC. Full variable domain (rest looked up from reference TRBV7-2 and TRBJ1-2): GAGVSQSPSNKVTEKGKDVELRCDPISGHTALYWYRQSLGQGLEFLIYFQGNSAPDKSGLPSDRFSAERTGGSVSTLTIQRTQQEDSAVYLCASSGTGENYGYTFGSGTRLTVV.

The chain joins TRBV18 to TRBJ2-7; either TRBD1 or TRBD2 may fit D (5 bases each). Trimming removed 6 bases from V and 2 bases from J, with 17 bases in between. The germline V gene encodes CDR1 KGHSH and CDR2 LQKENI. The length of the CDR3 is 15 residues. CDR3 DNA sequence: TGTGCCAGCTCCCCGGGGCAGGTAATGACCTACGAGCAGTACTTC. It translates to CASSPGQVMTYEQYF.

The V gene is TRBV25-1, the J gene TRBJ2-5; 12 nucleotides agree with TRBD2. Germline V gene lookup returns CDR1 MGHDK and CDR2 SYGVNS. CDR3 size: 15 residues. The junction had 4 bases not matched to a gene; V was cut back by 4 bases and J by 4 bases. This chain's CDR3 is CASSVSGLAGETQYF. CDR3 in DNA: TGTGCCAGCAGTGTGTCGGGACTAGCGGGAGAGACCCAGTACTTC. The variable domain in full, completed from reference TRBV25-1 and TRBJ2-5, reads EADIYQTPRYLVIGTGKKITLECSQTMGHDKMYWYQQDPGMELHLIHYSYGVNSTEKGDLSSESTVSRIRTEHFPLTLESARPSHTSQYLCASSVSGLAGETQYFGPGTRLLVL.

The CDR3 DNA follows: TGCGCCAGCAGCCCAGTCTCCGGACTAGCGGGGGACAATGAGCAGTTCTTC. It is translated as CASSPVSGLAGDNEQFF. The chain has TRBV5-1 and TRBJ2-1, with TRBD2 identical over 13 bases. Germline loops: CDR1 SGHRS, CDR2 YFSETQ. The ends lost 4 bases at V and 5 bases at J; junction bases unmatched: 9. This CDR3 has 17 amino acids.

The chain joins TRBV6-6 to TRBJ2-7; 10 nucleotides line up with TRBD1. Per the germline V gene, CDR1 is MNHNY and CDR2 is SVGAGI (reference sequence). The V and J ends lost 2 bases and 2 bases, in that order; junction bases with no gene match: 3. CDR3 length equals 15 residues. The DNA for the CDR3 is TGTGCCAGCAGTTACACCGGGACAGGGGCCTACGAGCAGTACTTC. Amino acid sequence: CASSYTGTGAYEQYF.

V is TRBV6-5 and J is TRBJ1-2, with D tentatively TRBD1 (5 bases). The germline gives CDR1 MNHEY, CDR2 SVGAGI. Deletions cut 4 bases from V and 4 bases from J, with 16 bases between. This CDR3 is 15 amino acids long. CDR3 in amino acids: CASSSSRGRGYGYTF. The CDR3 DNA follows: TGTGCCAGCAGTTCCTCACGGGGCCGGGGCTATGGCTACACCTTC.

This clone was picked up one time. The rearrangement joins TRBV5-1 to TRBJ2-2; D ambiguous. The V gene lost 3 bases and the J gene lost 6 bases, with 12 bases spanning the gap. The CDR3 is made up of 14 amino acids. Germline V gene sequence: CDR1 SGHRS, CDR2 YFSETQ. CDR3 DNA sequence: TGCGCCAGCAGCTCCGGGCCCATACCCGGGGAGCTGTTTTTT. Amino acids: CASSSGPIPGELFF.

The chain has TRBV30 and TRBJ1-3; D is undetermined. The CDR3 contains 16 residues. The ends were cut back, 8 bases at V and 0 bases at J, with 20 bases in the middle. Looked up from germline, CDR1 is GTSNPN and CDR2 is SVGIG (reference sequence). The chain's CDR3 is CASLGWSASSGNTIYF. The CDR3 nucleotides read TGTGCCAGCCTCGGGTGGTCGGCCAGCTCTGGAAACACCATATATTTT.